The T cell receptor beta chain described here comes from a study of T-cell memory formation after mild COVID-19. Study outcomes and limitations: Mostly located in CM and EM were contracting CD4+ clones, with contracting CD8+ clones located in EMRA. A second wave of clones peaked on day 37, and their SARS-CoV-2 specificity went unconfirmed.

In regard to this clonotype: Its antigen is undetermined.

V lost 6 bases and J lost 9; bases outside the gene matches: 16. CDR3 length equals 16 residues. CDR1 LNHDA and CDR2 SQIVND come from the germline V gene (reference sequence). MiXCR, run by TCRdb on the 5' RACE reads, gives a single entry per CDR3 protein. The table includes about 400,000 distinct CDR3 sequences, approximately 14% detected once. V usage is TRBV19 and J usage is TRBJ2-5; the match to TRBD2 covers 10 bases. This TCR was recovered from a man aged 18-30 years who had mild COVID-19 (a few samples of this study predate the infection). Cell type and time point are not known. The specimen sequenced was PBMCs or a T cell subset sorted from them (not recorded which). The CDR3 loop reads CASSYFAGTSDRAQYF. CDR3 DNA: TGTGCCAGTAGCTACTTTGCCGGGACTAGCGACCGGGCCCAGTACTTC.